This paragraph covers one T cell receptor (beta chain) sequence. No antigen is known for it. The cohort comprised under 700 healthy bone marrow donors. Cohort members were all nominally healthy when sampled, although unrecorded immune exposures were likely present. The donor tested CMV seronegative, placing the donor among the approximately 360 seronegative members of the cohort. Each donor provided a peripheral blood sample, and peripheral blood mononuclear cells were used for TCR beta sequencing. The Qiagen DNeasy Blood Extraction Kit was used to extract genomic DNA from the blood cell samples. Receptor libraries were prepared by the immunoSEQ multiplex PCR assay. For the multiplex PCR, a mixture combining 60 forward primers for TCR Vbeta segments and 13 reverse primers for TCR Jbeta segments was used. A multiplex PCR assay on genomic DNA amplified the CDR3 region of rearranged TCR beta genes. The Illumina HiSeq System was used to sequence the amplified TCR beta libraries as 87-base-pair reads. In the original analysis: A later analysis tallied around 80 million unique TCR beta chains across the 666 repertoires, and about 12 million of those chains were shared by two or more donors. Raw reads were error-corrected and collapsed into unique sequences by a nearest-neighbor algorithm in which closely related sequences were merged to remove PCR and sequencing errors. Alignment of CDR3 sequences to IMGT reference sequences was used to assign V, D and J gene segments. For a sequence to be retained, a match of at least six nucleotides to both a V gene segment and a J gene segment was required. A rearrangement was called productive if the CDR3 had no stop codons and remained in frame with V and J, and every other rearrangement was called non-productive. Following IMGT convention, CDR3 was defined as the stretch from the second conserved V-encoded cysteine up to the conserved J-encoded phenylalanine. The earlier analysis of 500 to 750 of the donors excluded any sequence lacking an unambiguous match to a single V gene segment. An earlier analysis of several hundred of the donors called V segments functional above 56.7% productive rearrangements and segregating when the between-donor standard deviation exceeded 5%. To diagnose cytomegalovirus status from the catalog of TCR beta chain sequences, a statistical classification framework was built. In a later analysis, TCR nucleotide sequences were compared against IMGT/GENE-DB human TR gene sequences so that V and J genes could be assigned. Using the TCRdist pipeline, a later analysis assigned CDR3 sequences along with most-parsimonious VDJ recombination scenarios. A later analysis defined each TCR beta chain by its CDR3 amino acid sequence plus V-gene family, and excluded reads lacking a unique V-gene family. In a later analysis, 450 to 600 highly shared, low-generation-probability nucleotide sequences were removed to address suspected cross-contamination and a sequencing artifact. In a later analysis, a clonal expansion index for each public chain was calculated from normalized within-repertoire ranks of inferred template counts. A later analysis computed generation probabilities with a VDJ recombination model fitted to out-of-frame rearrangements, and checked the results against IGoR. In a later analysis, TCR-TCR, TCR-HLA and TCR-CMV co-occurrence was scored with hypergeometric tests, and a repertoire-size bias correction was applied to TCR pairs. To estimate false discovery rates, a later analysis permuted the HLA or CMV assignments 20 times. A later analysis grouped co-occurring TCRs with DBSCAN, adding TCRdist sequence similarity when clustering within HLA-allele-positive subsets. Repertoires with fewer than 30,000 or more than 120,000 public chains were left out of co-occurrence clustering, as were about 5 repertoires with anomalous nucleotide sharing. In TCRdb, the immuneACCESS table is reduced to in-frame sequences with V and J assigned. These tables do not hold every clone; where another copy was compared, an unresolved V gene accounts for under half, and the others remain unexplained. The DNA was the basis for D and trimming; V, J and clone size are from that table. The sample's clone listing holds some 120,000 clones. The ten largest clones capture 3.5% to 4.5% of the sample.

The cysteine opens and the phenylalanine closes a CDR3 of 14 amino acids. CDR3 DNA is the only sequence kept; it has 42 bases, read in frame from the first base. Looking up the germline V gene yields CDR1 SGHRS and CDR2 YFSETQ. Ends trimmed: V by 4 bases, J by 8 bases; bases unmatched to a gene: 7. This sample is drawn from a study of cytomegalovirus exposure and HLA in healthy donors (dated by TCRdb to about 2017). Turning to the overall study: An earlier analysis of 550 to 700 of the donors reported roughly 300 Gb of sequence data and more than 90 million unique TCR beta sequences from about 179 million T cells. A later genetic analysis used genome-wide SNP genotypes for 398 of the 666 donors, treating that subset as a discovery cohort. Four to six DR-DQ haplotypes were handled as single units for association and clustering, since linkage in the cohort was strong. Alongside the repertoire data, information on donor age, sex, ethnicity and CMV serostatus was compiled. Rather than drawing on any new phenotypic data, the later analysis identified candidate immune exposures from TCR beta sequences and the way those sequences occurred across donors. An earlier analysis of fewer than 700 of the donors applied high-throughput TCR beta sequencing to assess whether each TCR beta V gene segment acted as functional or pseudogenic. On average, 235,054 unique TCR beta nucleotide sequences were sequenced per donor among a few hundred genotyped donors of the cohort, with roughly 18% of those sequences being non-productive. High-throughput TCR immunosequencing, statistical association of individual TCRs with disease status, and machine learning were combined to predict cytomegalovirus infection status. In a later analysis, previously published TCR beta repertoires from 550 to 750 donors were re-analyzed and high-resolution HLA genotyping was added so that TCR occurrence patterns could be studied. The T cell repertoires of around 670 subjects were profiled by immunosequencing and related to cytomegalovirus serostatus. Both class I and class II loci were covered by HLA typing, at four-digit resolution. The study aimed to test whether cataloging public T cell receptors could reveal signatures of past pathogen exposure. The number of donors typed differed by locus, with roughly 629-640 for A, B, C, DRB1 and DQB1, over 500 for DQA1, over 600 for DPA1, and roughly 450 for DPB1. Of the roughly 420 genotyped donors, 80% to 90% were placed in the genetic ancestry cluster associated with self-reported Caucasian donors. An early release that covered about 600 HLA-typed donors contained approximately 290 gigabases of sequencing data and roughly 84 million unique TCR sequences. All discovery cohort repertoires had been generated on a single sequencing platform. Besides the first cohort of under 700 subjects, a separate validation cohort made up of 120 different subjects was used. On the study overall, not on this receptor specifically: A later analysis found that HLA-associated TCR beta chains were more clonally expanded and had lower generation probabilities than equally common non-associated chains. An earlier analysis of several hundred of the donors showed that most TCR beta V segments appeared in productive rearrangements either about 87% or about 30% of the time, which broadly matched IMGT annotations. Linkage disequilibrium might explain the correlated functional status among segregating V segments, but an unknown experimental factor could not be excluded. Because counts were too low, more than 15 rarely observed V segments, including chromosome 9 orphons, were excluded from the earlier analysis of some 540 of the donors. Compared with the approximately 720-donor mean, donors in an Asian-associated ancestry cluster had fewer N-insertions in productive TCRs, according to a later genetic analysis. When HLA alleles, especially DR and DQ, strongly co-occurred, TCR associations were difficult to assign to individual alleles. While some public TCRs were present in many individuals, most TCR sequences turned up only very rarely across donors. In a later genetic analysis, a missense DCLRE1C variant was associated with V-gene and J-gene trimming of TCR beta chains, and the association was replicated in an independent cohort. The presence/absence analyses assumed that sequencing depth was roughly uniform across donors, and that assumption may not be true. Because the 87-base-pair reads could not distinguish some IMGT-functional V segments, including TRBV6-2 and TRBV6-3, those segments were excluded. The cohort was sequenced for TCR beta chains only, and without alpha or paired-chain data the features that could be detected were limited. The authors suggested that the approach could potentially be generalized to other disease states and immunological phenotypes. In a later analysis, several top co-occurrence clusters were reported to appear linked to parvovirus B19, influenza, CMV and Epstein-Barr virus. A cluster of highly shared sequence variants was judged likely to represent a technical artifact of the sequencing pipeline. In vitro tests confirmed that a few of the cytomegalovirus-associated TCR beta chains recognize cytomegalovirus antigens. HLA typing was unavailable for some donors at each locus, so association tests used only the typed subset. A further reported finding was that TCR beta sequences accurately predicted the HLA-A and HLA-B alleles for most subjects in the first cohort. In a later analysis, 16,951 TCR beta sequences were associated with specific HLA alleles at a false discovery rate of 0.05. According to a later analysis, TCR association rates differed among HLA loci, with DRB1 alleles showing the most associated TCRs and HLA-C alleles showing the fewest. In the study, roughly 160 TCR beta chains were listed as associated with cytomegalovirus. Cytomegalovirus status was reported to be diagnosed by the classifier with high specificity and sensitivity in both the original and validation cohorts. In a later analysis, most CMV-associated TCR beta chains were found to appear HLA-restricted, with HLA associations seemingly driven largely by CMV exposure. CMV serostatus was the only immune exposure information available for the cohort.

The sequence joins TRBV5-1 to TRBJ2-1; TRBD1 lines up with 9 middle nucleotides. The material sequenced was PBMCs. The clonotype comes from a man aged 30 to 39 in good health and CMV-seronegative. CDR3 sequence: CASSPGTGTDEQFF. In nucleotides, the sequence is TGCGCCAGCAGCCCCGGGACAGGGACCGATGAGCAGTTCTTC.